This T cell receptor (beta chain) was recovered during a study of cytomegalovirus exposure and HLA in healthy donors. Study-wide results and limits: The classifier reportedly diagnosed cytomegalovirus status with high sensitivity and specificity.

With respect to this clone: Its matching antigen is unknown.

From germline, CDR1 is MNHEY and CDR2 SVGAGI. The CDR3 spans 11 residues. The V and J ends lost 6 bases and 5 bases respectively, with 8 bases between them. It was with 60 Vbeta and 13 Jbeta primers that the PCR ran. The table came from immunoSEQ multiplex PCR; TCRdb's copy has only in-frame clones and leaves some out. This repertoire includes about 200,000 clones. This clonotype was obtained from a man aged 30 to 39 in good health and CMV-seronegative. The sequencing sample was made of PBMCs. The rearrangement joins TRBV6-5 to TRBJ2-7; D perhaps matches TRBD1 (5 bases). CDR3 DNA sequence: TGTGCCAGCAGCAGGGCCAACGAGCAGTACTTC. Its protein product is CASSRANEQYF.